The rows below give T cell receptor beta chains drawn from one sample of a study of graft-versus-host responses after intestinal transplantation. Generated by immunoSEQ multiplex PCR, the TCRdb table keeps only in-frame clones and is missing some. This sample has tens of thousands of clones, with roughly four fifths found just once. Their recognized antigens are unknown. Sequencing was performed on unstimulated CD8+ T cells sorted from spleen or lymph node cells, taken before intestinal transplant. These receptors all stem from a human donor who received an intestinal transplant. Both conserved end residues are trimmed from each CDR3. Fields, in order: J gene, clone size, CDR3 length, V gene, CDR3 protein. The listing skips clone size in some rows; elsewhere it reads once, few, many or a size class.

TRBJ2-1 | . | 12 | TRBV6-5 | ASSYGQGYGEQF
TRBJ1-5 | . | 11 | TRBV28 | ASIVGRGQPQH
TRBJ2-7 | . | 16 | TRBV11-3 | ASSRLRREDFLSYEQY
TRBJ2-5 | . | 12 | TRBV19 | ASSSGLAAETQY
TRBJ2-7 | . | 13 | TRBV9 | ASSVGGGSGSEQY
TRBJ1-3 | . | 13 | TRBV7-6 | ASSLWADSGNTIY
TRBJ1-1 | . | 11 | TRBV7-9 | ASSPFGTDEAF
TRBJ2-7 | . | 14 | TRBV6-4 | ASGLAGGHFFHEQY
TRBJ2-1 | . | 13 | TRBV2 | ASSDRASGSNEQF
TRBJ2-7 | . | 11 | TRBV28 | ASSFPSSYEQY
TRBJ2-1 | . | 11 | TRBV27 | ASSFWSMGEQF
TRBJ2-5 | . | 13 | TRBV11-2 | ASSQTGTEKETQY
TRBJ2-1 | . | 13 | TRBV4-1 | ASRLAGGAYNEQF
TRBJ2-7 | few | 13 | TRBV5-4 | ASIKDEGALNEQY
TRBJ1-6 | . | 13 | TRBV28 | ASRLGGSRNSPLH
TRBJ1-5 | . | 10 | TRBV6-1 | ASSGANQPQH
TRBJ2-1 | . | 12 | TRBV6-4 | ASSAGGSSDEQF
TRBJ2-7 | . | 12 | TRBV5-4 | ASSLRTGVHEQY
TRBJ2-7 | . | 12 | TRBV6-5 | ASSYGEGSYEQY
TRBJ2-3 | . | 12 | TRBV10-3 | AISDGSGTDTQY
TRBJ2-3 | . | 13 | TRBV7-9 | ASNPAREGTDTQY
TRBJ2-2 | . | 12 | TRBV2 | ANRAGANTGELF
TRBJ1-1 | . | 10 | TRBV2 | ASSDRITEAF
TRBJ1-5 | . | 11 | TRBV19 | ASARGSNQPQH
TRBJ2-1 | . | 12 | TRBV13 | ASSFGGGGNEQF
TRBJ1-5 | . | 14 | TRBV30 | AWSPTGFLSNQPQH
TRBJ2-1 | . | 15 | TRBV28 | ASSLLPARLGGDEQF
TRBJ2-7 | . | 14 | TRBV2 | ASSDRWGQTTYEQY
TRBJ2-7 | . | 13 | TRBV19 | ASSIASGEGYEQY
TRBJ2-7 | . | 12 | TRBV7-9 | ASSFWDRAYEQY
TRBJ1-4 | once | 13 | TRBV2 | ASSETDIQNEKLF
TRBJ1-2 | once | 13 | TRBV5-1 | ASNPTTGPLYGYT
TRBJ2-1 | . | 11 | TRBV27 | ASSFSPGGEQF
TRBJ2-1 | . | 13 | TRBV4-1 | ASSQDGLPSREQF
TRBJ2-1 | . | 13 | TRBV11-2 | ASSLVGGSYNEQF
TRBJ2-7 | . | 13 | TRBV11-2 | ASSLGGTGAYEQY
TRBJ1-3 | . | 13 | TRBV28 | ASSTRDTSGNTIY
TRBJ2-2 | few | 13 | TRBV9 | ASSAQGRYTGELF
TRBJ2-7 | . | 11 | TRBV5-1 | ASSFGGNYEQY
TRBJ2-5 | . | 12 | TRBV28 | ASTLTGIQETQY
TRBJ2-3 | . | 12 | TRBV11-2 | ASSLDVEPDTQY
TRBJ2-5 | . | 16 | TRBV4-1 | ASSQDGRLGAPQETQY
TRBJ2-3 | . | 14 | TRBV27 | ASSSWTDTSTDTQY
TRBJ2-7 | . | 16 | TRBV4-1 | ASSQVSMGGTGQYEQY
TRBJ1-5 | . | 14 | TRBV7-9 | ASSLAGRGGNQPQH
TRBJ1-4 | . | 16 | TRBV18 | ASSRSPYGETTNEKLF
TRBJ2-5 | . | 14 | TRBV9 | ASSVSSQGWGETQY
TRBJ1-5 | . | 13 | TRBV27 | ASRRRLDRYQPQH
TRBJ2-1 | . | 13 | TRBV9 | ASSPGLAVYNEQF
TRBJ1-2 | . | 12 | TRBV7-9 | ASSLATANYGYT
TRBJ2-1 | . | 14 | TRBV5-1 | ASSYRQRTTYNEQF